This T cell receptor beta chain was recorded in a study of T cell responses to AZD1222 COVID-19 vaccine. Measured with immunoSEQ multiplex PCR; TCRdb has only the in-frame clones, and not every one. The sample records about 190,000 clones, around 92% being singletons. Whole-study results and caveats: Clonal diversity may have been underestimated, and the donors were mostly white British, with more females than males.

This CDR3 is 15 amino acids long. V dropped 6 bases and J dropped 4; count of bases not matched to a gene: 10. The germline CDR1 and CDR2 sequences are SEHNR and FQNEAQ (reference sequence). Of note for this clone: Its antigen is undetermined.

The chain is built from TRBV7-9 and TRBJ1-1; 8 bases fit TRBD1. This specimen was peripheral blood, taken on day 0 of AZD1222 vaccination. The TCR was taken from an adult in good health. The DNA for the CDR3 is TGTGCCAGCAGTTGGGAACCTACAGGGGGCACTGAAGCTTTCTTT. It is translated as CASSWEPTGGTEAFF.